Listed below are T cell receptor beta chains from one sample, sequenced in a study of shared clonotypes between healthy human individuals. Method: immunoSEQ multiplex PCR; TCRdb's copy keeps in-frame clones and lacks some. This sample yields some 1.4 million clones, of which about 96% are seen a single time; about 1.2% belongs to the top ten. The sample consisted of naive CD4+ T cells sorted from blood. The receptors were sampled from a man aged 30 to 39 in good health. Both conserved end residues are part of each CDR3. Each record gives: V gene, J gene, CDR3 length, clone size, D gene, CDR3 DNA, CDR3 protein. The D gene is left open where the match is weak. Clone size, where shown, is once, few, many, or a class for clones that have expanded.

v_gene: TRBV9; j_gene: TRBJ2-7; len: 16; abundance: .; d_gene: TRBD1; CDR3nt: TGTGCCAGCACAAAAAACGCCGGGACAGGGGGAATCGAGCAGTACTTC; CDR3aa: CASTKNAGTGGIEQYF
v_gene: TRBV7-2; j_gene: TRBJ2-7; len: 18; abundance: .; d_gene: TRBD2; CDR3nt: TGTGCCAGCAGCGTCACGACTAGCGGGGGCAGCTTCAGCTACGAGCAGTACTTC; CDR3aa: CASSVTTSGGSFSYEQYF
v_gene: TRBV7-6; j_gene: TRBJ2-3; len: 15; abundance: .; d_gene: .; CDR3nt: TGTGCCAGCAGCTTATTCCAGGACTTCACAGATACGCAGTATTTT; CDR3aa: CASSLFQDFTDTQYF
v_gene: TRBV7-8; j_gene: TRBJ1-5; len: 13; abundance: .; d_gene: .; CDR3nt: TGTGCCAGCAGCCCCACGAGGGGGAGCCTCCAGCATTTT; CDR3aa: CASSPTRGSLQHF
v_gene: TRBV30; j_gene: TRBJ2-7; len: 15; abundance: .; d_gene: TRBD1; CDR3nt: TGTGCCTGGAGTGTACCGGGGGACAGGGGCTACGAGCAGTACTTC; CDR3aa: CAWSVPGDRGYEQYF
v_gene: TRBV5-4; j_gene: TRBJ2-5; len: 14; abundance: .; d_gene: .; CDR3nt: TGTGCCAGCAGCTTGGCCGTCTCACAAGAGACCCAGTACTTC; CDR3aa: CASSLAVSQETQYF
v_gene: TRBV5-4; j_gene: TRBJ2-5; len: 15; abundance: .; d_gene: .; CDR3nt: TGTGCCAGCAGCTTAGGGATTGGGCAAGAAGAGACCCAGTACTTC; CDR3aa: CASSLGIGQEETQYF
v_gene: TRBV9; j_gene: TRBJ2-7; len: 15; abundance: .; d_gene: .; CDR3nt: TGTGCCAGCAGCGTAGATACCCGAAGCTCCTACGAGCAGTACTTC; CDR3aa: CASSVDTRSSYEQYF
v_gene: TRBV5-3; j_gene: TRBJ1-5; len: 14; abundance: .; d_gene: TRBD1; CDR3nt: TGTGCCAGAAGCCCGAAAACAGGGGCGCAGCCCCAGCATTTT; CDR3aa: CARSPKTGAQPQHF
v_gene: TRBV6-6; j_gene: TRBJ2-3; len: 16; abundance: .; d_gene: TRBD2; CDR3nt: TGTGCCAGCAGTTACCCCCGCGGGAGGGACACAGATACGCAGTATTTT; CDR3aa: CASSYPRGRDTDTQYF
v_gene: TRBV19; j_gene: TRBJ2-1; len: 17; abundance: .; d_gene: .; CDR3nt: TGTGCCAGTAGTATAGATCGAGGGTGGGAAAACTACAATGAGCAGTTCTTC; CDR3aa: CASSIDRGWENYNEQFF
v_gene: TRBV19; j_gene: TRBJ2-3; len: 15; abundance: .; d_gene: TRBD2; CDR3nt: TGTGCCAGTACCCGAAGGACTAGTGGGCCAGATACGCAGTATTTT; CDR3aa: CASTRRTSGPDTQYF
v_gene: TRBV9; j_gene: TRBJ1-5; len: 16; abundance: once; d_gene: .; CDR3nt: TGTGCCAGCAGCGTAGGGGGCGGGGGAGGCGGTCAGCCCCAGCATTTT; CDR3aa: CASSVGGGGGGQPQHF
v_gene: TRBV11-2; j_gene: TRBJ2-7; len: 14; abundance: .; d_gene: .; CDR3nt: TGTGCCAGCAGCTTAGCCCCCGGGGGCTACGAGCAGTACTTC; CDR3aa: CASSLAPGGYEQYF
v_gene: TRBV6-5; j_gene: TRBJ2-7; len: 16; abundance: .; d_gene: .; CDR3nt: TGTGCCAGCAGTTACATAGTTCCGCCACCGGTTTACGAGCAGTACTTC; CDR3aa: CASSYIVPPPVYEQYF
v_gene: TRBV19; j_gene: TRBJ1-1; len: 11; abundance: .; d_gene: .; CDR3nt: TGTGCCAGTAAAGGGACGGGCAGGACCTTCTTT; CDR3aa: CASKGTGRTFF
v_gene: TRBV15; j_gene: TRBJ2-1; len: 18; abundance: .; d_gene: .; CDR3nt: TGTGCCACCAGCAGAGATAAGTCTCACCTCCGGGCGCCCAATGAGCAGTTCTTC; CDR3aa: CATSRDKSHLRAPNEQFF
v_gene: TRBV6-5; j_gene: TRBJ2-5; len: 16; abundance: .; d_gene: .; CDR3nt: TGTGCCAGCAGTTATGATAGGAGCGTCATGGGGGAGACCCAGTACTTC; CDR3aa: CASSYDRSVMGETQYF
v_gene: TRBV28; j_gene: TRBJ2-5; len: 14; abundance: .; d_gene: TRBD1; CDR3nt: TGTGCCAGCAGCCCAGGGGGCTGGCAAGAGACCCAGTACTTC; CDR3aa: CASSPGGWQETQYF
v_gene: TRBV4-1; j_gene: TRBJ1-2; len: 18; abundance: .; d_gene: .; CDR3nt: TGCGCCAGCAGCCAGGTTGGGGCACAGCTTTCCCTCTCCTATGGCTACACCTTC; CDR3aa: CASSQVGAQLSLSYGYTF
v_gene: TRBV7-9; j_gene: TRBJ1-1; len: 14; abundance: .; d_gene: TRBD1; CDR3nt: TGTGCCAGCAGCTGGACAGGGTTTGACACTGAAGCTTTCTTT; CDR3aa: CASSWTGFDTEAFF
v_gene: TRBV5-8; j_gene: TRBJ2-7; len: 15; abundance: .; d_gene: TRBD2; CDR3nt: TGTGCCAGCTTACCACTAGCGGGAGGTCGGGACGAGCAGTACTTC; CDR3aa: CASLPLAGGRDEQYF
v_gene: TRBV28; j_gene: TRBJ2-6; len: 20; abundance: .; d_gene: TRBD1; CDR3nt: TGTGCCAGCAGTACGCGAACCCCCGGGACAGGGGCTACTCAGGCCAACGTCCTGACTTTC; CDR3aa: CASSTRTPGTGATQANVLTF
v_gene: TRBV9; j_gene: TRBJ2-1; len: 15; abundance: .; d_gene: .; CDR3nt: TGTGCCAGCAGCGCACGACTCATTATGGACAATGAGCAGTTCTTC; CDR3aa: CASSARLIMDNEQFF
v_gene: TRBV7-9; j_gene: TRBJ1-4; len: 14; abundance: .; d_gene: TRBD1; CDR3nt: TGTGCCAGCAGCCGGACAGGCACTAATGAAAAACTGTTTTTT; CDR3aa: CASSRTGTNEKLFF
v_gene: TRBV19; j_gene: TRBJ2-6; len: 14; abundance: .; d_gene: .; CDR3nt: TGTGCCAGTAGTATATGGTCTGGGGCCAACGTCCTGACTTTC; CDR3aa: CASSIWSGANVLTF
v_gene: TRBV12-5; j_gene: TRBJ2-5; len: 13; abundance: .; d_gene: .; CDR3nt: TGTGCTAGTGGTTTATCGGGGCGGGAGACCCAGTACTTC; CDR3aa: CASGLSGRETQYF
v_gene: TRBV14; j_gene: TRBJ1-2; len: 16; abundance: few; d_gene: TRBD1; CDR3nt: TGTGCCAGCAGCCAGTATCGGGGACAGGGATTTCATGGCTACACCTTC; CDR3aa: CASSQYRGQGFHGYTF
v_gene: TRBV5-1; j_gene: TRBJ1-2; len: 12; abundance: .; d_gene: .; CDR3nt: TGCGCCAGCAGCTTGGCTCGGGATGGCTACACCTTC; CDR3aa: CASSLARDGYTF
v_gene: TRBV7-8; j_gene: TRBJ2-3; len: 18; abundance: .; d_gene: TRBD2; CDR3nt: TGTGCCAGCAGCCCGGGACTAGCGGGAGGAATCAGCACAGATACGCAGTATTTT; CDR3aa: CASSPGLAGGISTDTQYF
v_gene: TRBV7-2; j_gene: TRBJ2-1; len: 18; abundance: .; d_gene: TRBD2; CDR3nt: TGTGCCAGCAGATTTGGACTAGCGGGTACAAGCTCCTACAATGAGCAGTTCTTC; CDR3aa: CASRFGLAGTSSYNEQFF
v_gene: TRBV21-1; j_gene: TRBJ2-1; len: 16; abundance: .; d_gene: .; CDR3nt: TGTGCCATCCTAGGGGCTAGCGGGAGACTCTACAATGAGCAGTTCTTC; CDR3aa: CAILGASGRLYNEQFF
v_gene: TRBV27; j_gene: TRBJ2-5; len: 12; abundance: .; d_gene: .; CDR3nt: TGTGCCAGCAGTTCGGGTGGGGAGACCCAGTACTTC; CDR3aa: CASSSGGETQYF